The 11 T cell receptor beta chains below come from one sample, sequenced in a study of T-cell reconstitution after alpha-beta-depleted transplantation in children. The library targeted TCRbeta and was prepared with unique molecular identifiers. From the PCR reads, TCRdb called clonotypes with MiXCR, one entry per CDR3 protein. Of 600,000 to 700,000 distinct CDR3 sequences listed, around 13% are singletons. Sequenced material: PBMCs, taken before TCRalphabeta/CD19-depleted stem cell transplant. These receptors all stem from a girl aged 2 to 10 with congenital amegakaryocytic thrombocytopenia, due to receive a stem cell transplant.

The rearrangement joins TRBV12-3 or TRBV12-4 to TRBJ2-1; D remains ambiguous. The germline V and J ends were trimmed by 6 bases and 6 bases, with 9 bases remaining between them. The CDR3 runs to 12 residues. In DNA, the CDR3 is TGTGCCAGCAGAAGGGTTGGCAATGAGCAGTTCTTC. Translated: CASRRVGNEQFF.

Many counts were recorded for this clonotype. This chain links TRBV4-2 with TRBJ1-1; D not resolved. The CDR3 contains 14 residues. Germline V gene data show CDR1 as LGHNA and CDR2 as YNFKEQ. Trimming removed 0 bases at V and 3 bases at J, with 8 bases between. CDR3 coding DNA: TGTGCCAGCAGCCAAGAGGGGTTGGACACTGAAGCTTTCTTT. This codes for CASSQEGLDTEAFF.

This clonotype came up many times. The CDR3 is CASSRGHSYEQYF. In DNA form, the CDR3 reads TGTGCCAGCAGCCGCGGACATTCCTACGAGCAGTACTTC. The chain uses TRBV14 and TRBJ2-7; TRBD1 is a possible D gene (5 bases). V was pared by 4 bases and J by 1 base, with 8 bases between. The CDR3 extends over 13 amino acids. Germline values: CDR1 SGHDN, CDR2 FVKESK.

In its sample, this clonotype was seen many times. The gene calls are TRBV12-3 or TRBV12-4 and TRBJ1-2, with 7 bases identical to TRBD1. The CDR3 contains 15 residues. Trimming removed 5 bases from V and 4 bases from J; junction bases left unmatched: 10. The CDR3 region has the DNA TGTGCCAGCAGTCGCCGACAGGGTATGGTCTATGGCTACACCTTC. It is translated as CASSRRQGMVYGYTF.

In the case of this clonotype: A much more abundant neighbour one base away suggests this may be a read error. In DNA, the CDR3 is TGCAGTGCTAGTGATGATCCCCACCCCTATGGCTACCCCTTC. Translation gives CSASDDPHPYGYPF. The V call is TRBV20-1, the J call TRBJ1-2; no definite D call. The CDR3 covers 14 residues. In germline, CDR1 is DFQATT, CDR2 SNEGSKA (reference sequence).

This clonotype was detected many times. CDR3 coding DNA: TGTGCCAGCAGCGTCAGGGGCTCAGCTAATGAAAAACTGTTTTTT. Translated: CASSVRGSANEKLFF. The V call is TRBV9, the J call TRBJ1-4; possible D gene TRBD1, 6 bases. With 2 bases removed from V and 3 bases from J, the gap between germline ends came to 11 bases. Germline assignment: CDR1 SGDLS and CDR2 YYNGEE. CDR3 length: 15 amino acids.

CDR3 DNA sequence: TGTGCCAGCAGCTTAACGACAGAAGGGTTTTCTGGGGCCAACGTCCTGACTTTC. Translating gives CASSLTTEGFSGANVLTF. The chain links TRBV7-3 to TRBJ2-6; perhaps TRBD1 as D (5 bases). This CDR3 is 18 amino acids long. Deletions cut 0 bases from V and 1 base from J, with 13 bases between. CDR1 is SGHTA and CDR2 is FQGTGA in the germline V gene.

This clonotype has more than one count but fewer than ten. The chain couples TRBV7-9 to TRBJ2-1, with 7 bases matching TRBD1. CDR1 is SEHNR, CDR2 FQNEAQ, per germline (reference sequence). The trim removed 5 bases at V and 9 bases at J, leaving 19 bases unmatched. There are 17 residues in the CDR3. CDR3 coding DNA: TGTGCCAGCAGCATCCGTCGGACAGGACAGAATCGCGTTGAGCAGTTCTTC. Its protein product is CASSIRRTGQNRVEQFF.

This clonotype was seen many times. This rearrangement joins TRBV29-1 to TRBJ1-2; D ambiguous. V gave up 4 bases and J gave up 7 bases, with 16 bases separating them. Per the germline V gene, CDR1 is SQVTM and CDR2 is ANQGSEA. This CDR3 is built from 13 residues. The CDR3 is CSVVFPRVRGYTF. In DNA form, the CDR3 reads TGCAGCGTTGTATTCCCCCGGGTCCGTGGCTACACCTTC.

This clonotype was detected a few times. The J gene is TRBJ2-2, the V gene TRBV5-1, with a possible D match to TRBD2 (6 bases). The CDR3 is made up of 15 amino acids. Germline V gene data show CDR1 as SGHRS and CDR2 as YFSETQ. Trimming pared 2 bases from V and 1 base from J, leaving 9 bases between. In DNA form, the CDR3 reads TGCGCCAGCAGCTTTCCCGGGGGGAACACCGGGGAGCTGTTTTTT. It codes for CASSFPGGNTGELFF.

The gene calls are TRBV7-9 and TRBJ2-5; D gene unclear. V shed 5 bases and J shed 2 bases, with 6 bases lying between them. The germline V gene has CDR1 SEHNR and CDR2 FQNEAQ (reference sequence). The CDR3 spans 12 residues. This CDR3 reads CASSIQQETQYF. The CDR3 nucleotides are TGTGCCAGCAGCATCCAACAAGAGACCCAGTACTTC.